The T cell receptor (beta chain) under discussion was sequenced for a study of T-cell reconstitution after alpha-beta-depleted transplantation in children. Germline V gene data show CDR1 as SGHTA and CDR2 as FQGNSA. The CDR3 extends over 16 amino acids. Trimming pared 1 base from V and 0 bases from J, leaving 7 bases between. Unique molecular identifiers were incorporated when the TCRbeta library was constructed. TCRdb redid the calling of the PCR reads with MiXCR, one entry per CDR3 protein. This sample has about 540,000 distinct CDR3 sequences, with 15% to 20% found just once. This clonotype was sampled from a human donor who donated a stem cell graft to a child with acute lymphoblastic leukemia. The specimen was PBMCs from the stem cell graft donor, collected from the stem cell graft. This rearrangement joins TRBV7-2 to TRBJ2-6; D call uncertain. CDR3 in amino acids: CASSLEAVSGANVLTF. The CDR3 region has the DNA TGTGCCAGCAGCTTAGAGGCGGTCTCTGGGGCCAACGTCCTGACTTTC.